This T cell receptor (beta chain) was recovered during a study of blood T cell repertoires in COVID-19. The overall study: Researchers got acute and convalescent COVID-19 samples from the United States, Italy and Spain.

TCRdb keeps only in-frame clones here, not all; method: immunoSEQ multiplex PCR. The sample lists around 500,000 clones, approximately 91% occurring once. The CDR3 loop spans 14 amino acids. CDR1 and CDR2 from the germline V gene are SNHLY and FYNNEI. With 4 bases removed from V and 2 bases from J, the gap between germline ends came to 11 bases. This clone was picked up one time. The participants were between roughly 18 and 100 years old and came from 24 US areas. Participants had their cohort set by participant-reported clinical history. Two consecutive negative NP/OP PCR tests, clearance, or resolved symptoms defined Cohort 3 recovery.

The rearrangement joins TRBV2 to TRBJ1-2; maybe TRBD1 (6 bases). The sample taken for sequencing was PBMCs or T cells enriched from blood (not recorded which). This sequence originates from a woman aged 60-75 years who had recovered from COVID-19. The CDR3, as DNA: TGTGCCAGCAGTGTTACGGACAGAAACTATGGCTACACCTTC. Its translation: CASSVTDRNYGYTF.